This TCR beta chain was found in a study of metastatic and nonmetastatic thyroid tumors. TCRdb reassembled clones from the PCR reads with MiXCR. This table has approximately 25,000 clones, more than 14% appearing once. Every patient underwent thyroid surgery untreated. This clone was counted between two and nine times. V shed 7 bases and J 5 bases; nucleotides not matched to a gene: 11. CDR1 and CDR2 (germline): MDHEN, SYDVKM. This CDR3 comprises 15 residues. The receptor was isolated from a male donor with papillary thyroid cancer or a benign thyroid nodule (not recorded which). Some clones in this sample may be carry-over from other donors' samples. Sequenced: blood. The chain carries TRBV28 and TRBJ2-7; 10 bases are shared with TRBD1. For the CDR3, the DNA is TGTGCCAGCAATGATGTAGGGACAGGGGACCACGAGCAGTACTTC. Amino acids: CASNDVGTGDHEQYF.